The T cell receptor beta chain under discussion was sequenced for a study of blood T cell repertoires in COVID-19. Recruits, aged roughly 18 to 90 years, lived in around 24 US areas. Libraries were prepared by immunoSEQ multiplex PCR; TCRdb keeps only in-frame clonotypes and omits some of them. This table has 110,000 to 150,000 clones, 80% to 90% appearing once. This CDR3 spans 13 amino acids. The V gene lost 6 bases and the J gene lost 4 bases, with 10 bases spanning the gap. Germline V gene lookup returns CDR1 SNHLY and CDR2 FYNNEI. The clonotype originates from a man aged 50 or older who had recovered from COVID-19. The chain employs TRBV2 and TRBJ1-5; no reliable D call. The sample comprised PBMCs or T cells enriched from blood (not recorded which). The CDR3: CASSPEVNQPQHF. The CDR3 nucleotides are TGTGCCAGCAGCCCAGAGGTGAATCAGCCCCAGCATTTT.